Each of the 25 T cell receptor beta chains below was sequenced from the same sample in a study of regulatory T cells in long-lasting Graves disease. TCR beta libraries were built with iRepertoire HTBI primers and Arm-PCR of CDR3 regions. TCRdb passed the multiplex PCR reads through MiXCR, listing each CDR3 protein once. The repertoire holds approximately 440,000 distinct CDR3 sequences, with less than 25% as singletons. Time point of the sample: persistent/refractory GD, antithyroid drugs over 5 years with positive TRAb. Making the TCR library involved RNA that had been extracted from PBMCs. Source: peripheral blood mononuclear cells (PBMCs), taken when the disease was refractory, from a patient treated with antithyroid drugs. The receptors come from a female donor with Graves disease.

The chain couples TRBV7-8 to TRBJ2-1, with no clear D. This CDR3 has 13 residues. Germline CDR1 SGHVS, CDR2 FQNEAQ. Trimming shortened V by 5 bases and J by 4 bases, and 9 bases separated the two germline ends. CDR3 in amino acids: CASSPRVYNEQFF. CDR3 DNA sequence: TGTGCCAGCAGCCCACGGGTTTACAATGAGCAGTTCTTC.

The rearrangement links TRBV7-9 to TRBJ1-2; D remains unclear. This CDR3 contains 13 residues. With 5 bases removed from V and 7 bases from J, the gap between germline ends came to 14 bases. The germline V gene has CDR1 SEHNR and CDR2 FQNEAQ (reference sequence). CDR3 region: CASSHEGGGGYTF. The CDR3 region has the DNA TGTGCCAGCAGCCATGAAGGAGGTGGTGGCTACACCTTC.

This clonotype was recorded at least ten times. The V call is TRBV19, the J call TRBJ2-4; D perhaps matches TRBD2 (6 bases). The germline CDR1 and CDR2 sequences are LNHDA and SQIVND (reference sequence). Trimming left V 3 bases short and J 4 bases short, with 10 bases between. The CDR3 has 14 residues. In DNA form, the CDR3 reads TGTGCCAGTAGTATGCGGGACGGGAAAAACATTCAGTACTTC. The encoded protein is CASSMRDGKNIQYF.

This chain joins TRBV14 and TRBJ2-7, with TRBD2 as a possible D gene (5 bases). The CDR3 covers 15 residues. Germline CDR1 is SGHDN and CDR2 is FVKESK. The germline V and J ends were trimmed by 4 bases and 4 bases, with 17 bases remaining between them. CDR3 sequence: CASSPEPGSIYEQYF. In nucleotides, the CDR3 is TGTGCCAGCAGCCCAGAGCCGGGGTCGATTTACGAGCAGTACTTC.

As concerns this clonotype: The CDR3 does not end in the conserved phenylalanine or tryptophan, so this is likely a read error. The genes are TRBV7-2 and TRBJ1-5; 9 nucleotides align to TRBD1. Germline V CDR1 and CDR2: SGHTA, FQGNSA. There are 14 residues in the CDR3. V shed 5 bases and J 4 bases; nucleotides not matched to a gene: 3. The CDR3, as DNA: TGTGCCAGCAGCCCCGGGACAGGGAATCAGCCCCAGCATTCT. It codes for CASSPGTGNQPQHS.

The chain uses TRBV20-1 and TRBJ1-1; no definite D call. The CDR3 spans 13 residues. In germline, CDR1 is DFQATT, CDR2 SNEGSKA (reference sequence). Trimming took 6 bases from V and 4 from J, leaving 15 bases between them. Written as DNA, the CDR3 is TGCAGTGCCCTCGGCGGCAGCCGCACTGAAGCTTTCTTT. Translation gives CSALGGSRTEAFF.

This CDR3 reads CASSLQTSSNSPLHF. The CDR3 DNA sequence: TGTGCCAGCAGCTTGCAAACATCTAGTAATTCACCCCTCCACTTT. This chain joins TRBV5-5 and TRBJ1-6; no clear D gene. The germline V and J ends were trimmed by 1 base and 6 bases, with 11 bases remaining between them. This CDR3 region has 15 residues. Germline values: CDR1 SGHKS, CDR2 YYEKEE (reference sequence).

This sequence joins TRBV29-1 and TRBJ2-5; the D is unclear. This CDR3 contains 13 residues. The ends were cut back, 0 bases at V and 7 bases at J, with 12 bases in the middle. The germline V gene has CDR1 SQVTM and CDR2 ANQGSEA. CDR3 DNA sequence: TGCAGCGTTGAAGAAAACGATATCGGGACCCAGTACTTC. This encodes CSVEENDIGTQYF.

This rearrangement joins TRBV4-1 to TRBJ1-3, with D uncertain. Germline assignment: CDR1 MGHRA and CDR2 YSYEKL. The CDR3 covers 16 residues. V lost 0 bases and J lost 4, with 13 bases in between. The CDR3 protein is CASSQDFGYSGNTIYF. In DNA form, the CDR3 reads TGCGCCAGCAGCCAAGATTTCGGGTATTCAGGAAACACCATATATTTT.

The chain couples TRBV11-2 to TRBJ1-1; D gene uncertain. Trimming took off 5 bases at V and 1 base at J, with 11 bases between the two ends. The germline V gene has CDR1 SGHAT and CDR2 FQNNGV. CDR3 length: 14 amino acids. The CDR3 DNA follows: TGTGCCAGCAGCGCCGGACGGGGGAACACTGAAGCTTTCTTT. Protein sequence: CASSAGRGNTEAFF.

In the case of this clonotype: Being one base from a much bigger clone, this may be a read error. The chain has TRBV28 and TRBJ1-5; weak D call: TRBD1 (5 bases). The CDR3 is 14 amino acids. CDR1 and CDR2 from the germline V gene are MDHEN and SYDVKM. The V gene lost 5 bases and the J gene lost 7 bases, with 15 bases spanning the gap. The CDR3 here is CASSRGAARQPQHF. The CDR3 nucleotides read TGTGCCAGCAGTCGCGGGGCAGCGCGACAGCCCCAGCATTTT.

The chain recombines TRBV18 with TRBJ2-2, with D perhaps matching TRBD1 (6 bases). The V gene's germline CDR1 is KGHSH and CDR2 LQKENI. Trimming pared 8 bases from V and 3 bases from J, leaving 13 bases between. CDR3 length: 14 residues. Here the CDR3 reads CASRGRQDTGELFF. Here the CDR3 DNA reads TGTGCCAGCCGCGGAAGACAGGACACCGGGGAGCTGTTTTTT.

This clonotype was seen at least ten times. The DNA of the CDR3 is TGTGCCAGCAGCTCGAACAGATACGAGCAGTACTTC. It yields the protein CASSSNRYEQYF. This rearrangement joins TRBV7-2 to TRBJ2-7; the D is unclear. Looked up from germline, CDR1 is SGHTA and CDR2 is FQGNSA. Trimming stripped 4 bases from V and 4 bases from J, with 8 bases between. The length of the CDR3 is 12 residues.

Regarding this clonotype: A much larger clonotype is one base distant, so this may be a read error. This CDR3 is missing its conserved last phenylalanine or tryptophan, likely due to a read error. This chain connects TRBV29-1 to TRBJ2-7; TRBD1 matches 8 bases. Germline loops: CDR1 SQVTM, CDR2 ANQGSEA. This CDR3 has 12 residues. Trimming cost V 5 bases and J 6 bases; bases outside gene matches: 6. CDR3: CSVPTTGGEQYL. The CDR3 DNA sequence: TGCAGCGTTCCTACAACAGGGGGCGAGCAGTACCTC.

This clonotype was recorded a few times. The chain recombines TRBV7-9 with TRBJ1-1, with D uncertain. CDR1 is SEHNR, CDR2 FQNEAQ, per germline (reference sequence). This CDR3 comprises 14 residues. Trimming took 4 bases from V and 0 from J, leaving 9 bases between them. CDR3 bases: TGTGCCAGCAGCTCTACACGGTTGAACACTGAAGCTTTCTTT. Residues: CASSSTRLNTEAFF.

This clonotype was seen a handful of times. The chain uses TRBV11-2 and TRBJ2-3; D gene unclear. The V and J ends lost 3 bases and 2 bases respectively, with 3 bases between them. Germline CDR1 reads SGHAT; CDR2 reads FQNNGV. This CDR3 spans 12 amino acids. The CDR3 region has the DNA TGTGCCAGCAGCTTCCCCACAGATACGCAGTATTTT. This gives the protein CASSFPTDTQYF.

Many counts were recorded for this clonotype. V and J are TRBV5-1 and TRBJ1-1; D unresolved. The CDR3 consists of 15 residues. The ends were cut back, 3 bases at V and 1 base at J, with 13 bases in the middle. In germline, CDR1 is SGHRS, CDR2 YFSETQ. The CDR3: CASSSHGGGNTEAFF. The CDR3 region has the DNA TGCGCCAGCAGCTCCCATGGTGGAGGGAACACTGAAGCTTTCTTT.

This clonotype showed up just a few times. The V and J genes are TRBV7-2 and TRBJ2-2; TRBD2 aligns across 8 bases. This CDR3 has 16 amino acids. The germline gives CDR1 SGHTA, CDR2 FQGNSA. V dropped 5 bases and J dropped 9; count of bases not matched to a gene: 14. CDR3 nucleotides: TGTGCCAGCAGCACCAGCGGGAGCTCCGATGTCCGGGAGCTGTTTTTT. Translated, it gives CASSTSGSSDVRELFF.

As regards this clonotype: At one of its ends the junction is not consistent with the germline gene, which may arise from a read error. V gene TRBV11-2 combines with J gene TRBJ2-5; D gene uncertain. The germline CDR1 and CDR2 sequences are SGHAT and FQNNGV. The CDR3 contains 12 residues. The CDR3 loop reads CAGSLDRETQYF. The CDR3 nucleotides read TGTGCCGGCAGCTTAGATCGGGAGACCCAGTACTTC.

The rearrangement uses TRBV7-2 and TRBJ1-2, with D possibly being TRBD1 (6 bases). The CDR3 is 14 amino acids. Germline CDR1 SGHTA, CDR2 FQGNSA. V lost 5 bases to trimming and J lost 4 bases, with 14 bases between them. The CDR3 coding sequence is TGTGCCAGCAGCGAGGCGGCAGGGGCCTATGGCTACACCTTC. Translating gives CASSEAAGAYGYTF.

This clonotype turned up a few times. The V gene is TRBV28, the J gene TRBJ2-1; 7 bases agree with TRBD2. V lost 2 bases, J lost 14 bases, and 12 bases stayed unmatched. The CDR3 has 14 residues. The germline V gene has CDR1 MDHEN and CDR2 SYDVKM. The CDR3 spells CASSLAGVVYNEFF. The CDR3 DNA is TGTGCCAGCAGTTTAGCGGGAGTGGTTTACAATGAGTTCTTC. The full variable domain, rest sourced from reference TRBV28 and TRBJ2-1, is DVKVTQSSRYLVKRTGEKVFLECVQDMDHENMFWYRQDPGLGLRLIYFSYDVKMKEKGDIPEGYSVSREKKERFSLILESASTNQTSMYLCASSLAGVVYNEFFGPGTRLTVL.

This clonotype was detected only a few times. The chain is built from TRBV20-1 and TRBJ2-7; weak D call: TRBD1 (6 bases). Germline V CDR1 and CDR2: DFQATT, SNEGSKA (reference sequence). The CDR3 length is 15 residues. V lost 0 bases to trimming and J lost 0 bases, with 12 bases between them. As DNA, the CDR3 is TGCAGTGCTAGAGACCTCCGGGACAACTCCTACGAGCAGTACTTC. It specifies CSARDLRDNSYEQYF.

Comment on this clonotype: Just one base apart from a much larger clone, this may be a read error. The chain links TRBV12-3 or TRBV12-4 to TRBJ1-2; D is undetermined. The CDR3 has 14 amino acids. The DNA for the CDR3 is TGTGCCGGCAGTACCGGCGCCCAGCGCGGGGGCTACACCTTC. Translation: CAGSTGAQRGGYTF.

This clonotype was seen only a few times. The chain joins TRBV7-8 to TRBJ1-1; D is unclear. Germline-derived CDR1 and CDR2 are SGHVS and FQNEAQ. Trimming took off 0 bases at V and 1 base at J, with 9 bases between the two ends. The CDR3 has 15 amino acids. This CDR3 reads CASSLAGNPNTEAFF. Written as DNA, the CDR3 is TGTGCCAGCAGCTTAGCCGGCAACCCGAACACTGAAGCTTTCTTT.

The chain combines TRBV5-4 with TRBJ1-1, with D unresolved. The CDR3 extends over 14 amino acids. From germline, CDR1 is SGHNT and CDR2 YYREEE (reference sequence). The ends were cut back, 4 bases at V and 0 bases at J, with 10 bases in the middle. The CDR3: CASSPETMNTEAFF. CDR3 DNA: TGTGCCAGCAGCCCTGAGACAATGAACACTGAAGCTTTCTTT. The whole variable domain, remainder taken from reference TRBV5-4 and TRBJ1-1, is ETGVTQSPTHLIKTRGQQVTLRCSSQSGHNTVSWYQQALGQGPQFIFQYYREEENGRGNFPPRFSGLQFPNYSSELNVNALELDDSALYLCASSPETMNTEAFFGQGTRLTVV.